This T cell receptor beta chain was found in a study of blood T cell repertoires in COVID-19. On the study more broadly: In each case, the material was cDNA or gDNA derived from T cells, B-cell-depleted T cells, or PBMCs.

Original handling: Amplification from reference gene primers served as the basis for estimated nucleated cell counts. The method was immunoSEQ multiplex PCR; TCRdb's version includes in-frame clones alone and lacks a portion of them. From that table come the V and J calls and clone size; the DNA was used to work out D and trimming. Altogether a few hundred thousand clones are present, roughly nine tenths being singletons, with the ten largest covering 4.5% to 7%. This clone was observed a single time. The CDR3 sequence is 14 residues long. Germline lookup yields CDR1 LNHDA and CDR2 SQIVND (reference sequence). With 8 bases removed from V and 3 bases from J, the gap between germline ends came to 11 bases.

The receptor was derived from a woman in her 30s who had recovered from COVID-19. The chain employs TRBV19 and TRBJ1-6, with D unclear. Sequencing was carried out using PBMCs or T cells enriched from blood (not recorded which). CDR3 nucleotides: TGTGCCAGTTCAGCGGCAGTCTATAATTCACCCCTCCACTTT. The encoded protein is CASSAAVYNSPLHF.